The sequence of this TCR beta chain was determined in a study of blood T cell repertoires in COVID-19 (dated by TCRdb to the early 2020s). About the study as a whole: Samples covering the acute and convalescent phases of COVID-19 were provided by collaborators in the United States, Italy and Spain. The prospective study material was composed of cDNA or gDNA derived from T cells, B-cell-depleted T cells, or PBMCs. The dataset comprised deeply sampled blood TCRbeta repertoires from subjects exposed to, actively infected with, or recovered from COVID-19. The repertoires were released in a freely available public database meant as a resource for research on the immune response to SARS-CoV-2. The samples were drawn from the first 160 participants of the ongoing ImmuneRACE study and from 1,254 subjects provided by 6 global collaborators. A de-identified subject ID, COVID-19 status, age in years and sex were almost always included in the sample metadata. HLA class I and class II types, where available, came from metadata supplied by the sample provider rather than from assay-based typing.

On this clone itself: There is no known antigen for this receptor. No base quality information exists; no much larger clone differs at one position.

The immunoSEQ Assay, a bias-controlled multiplex PCR, was used to amplify TCRbeta CDR3 regions from genomic DNA. The source study handled its data this way. The number of nucleated cells in each sample was estimated by amplification of reference gene primers within the assay. To quantify the absolute abundance of each unique TCRbeta CDR3 rearrangement, sequence reads were collapsed and filtered. For each sample, productive Simpson clonality was calculated as the square root of Simpson's diversity index across productive rearrangements. In its TCRdb copy, this immuneACCESS table keeps in-frame sequences only and misses some clones. Where compared with another copy, unresolved V genes explain less than half of these, and the others have no known cause. Clone size and the V and J calls come from that table; the DNA yielded D and trimming. This sample is represented by 270,000 or so clones; around 81% of them were singletons. Of the sample, less than 3% is held by the ten largest clones.

The germline V gene encodes CDR1 KGHSH and CDR2 LQKENI. Including the terminal cysteine and phenylalanine, the CDR3 comprises 16 residues. Just CDR3 DNA is preserved here, 48 bases in frame from base 1. Trimming removed 2 bases from V and 3 bases from J; the gene matches leave 7 bases unexplained. The collaborating institutions used their own protocols to collect whole blood in K2EDTA tubes. For TCRbeta analysis, collaborators shipped samples in one of three forms: frozen whole blood, isolated PBMCs, or DNA extracted from either of those sample types. The investigation overall reported the following: The quantity of clinical and demographic metadata differed by source and by participant and was supplied without curation.

The sequenced sample was peripheral blood. This chain joins TRBV18 to TRBJ2-7, and TRBD2 matches 10 of the central bases. The clonotype originates from a woman aged 55-70 years with active or convalescent COVID-19. The bases are TGTGCCAGCTCACCAGGCCTAGCGGGGGCGGTCTACGAGCAGTACTTC. This yields the protein CASSPGLAGAVYEQYF.